This TCR beta chain was sequenced for a study of blood T cell repertoires in COVID-19. On the study more broadly: Acute and convalescent COVID-19 samples came from the United States, Italy and Spain. T cells, B-cell-depleted T cells, or PBMCs provided the cDNA or gDNA that served as material.

Germline CDR1 reads SGHDT; CDR2 reads YYEEEE. Trimming stripped 4 bases from V and 5 bases from J, with 12 bases between. The CDR3 runs to 13 residues. Per the study methods: Cell counts per sample came from amplifying reference gene primers. The protocol was immunoSEQ multiplex PCR, while the TCRdb copy is restricted to in-frame clones and leaves out a portion. V, J and clone size are taken as reported in that table, and D and trimming were inferred from the DNA itself. The data show 150,000 to 200,000 clones, around four fifths seen once. The chain combines TRBV5-6 with TRBJ1-1; D unclear. The sample was peripheral blood. This receptor was obtained from a man aged 70-80 years who had recovered from COVID-19. DNA for the CDR3: TGTGCCAGCAGCCCGGCCACGGGGACTGAAGCTTTCTTT. This encodes CASSPATGTEAFF.